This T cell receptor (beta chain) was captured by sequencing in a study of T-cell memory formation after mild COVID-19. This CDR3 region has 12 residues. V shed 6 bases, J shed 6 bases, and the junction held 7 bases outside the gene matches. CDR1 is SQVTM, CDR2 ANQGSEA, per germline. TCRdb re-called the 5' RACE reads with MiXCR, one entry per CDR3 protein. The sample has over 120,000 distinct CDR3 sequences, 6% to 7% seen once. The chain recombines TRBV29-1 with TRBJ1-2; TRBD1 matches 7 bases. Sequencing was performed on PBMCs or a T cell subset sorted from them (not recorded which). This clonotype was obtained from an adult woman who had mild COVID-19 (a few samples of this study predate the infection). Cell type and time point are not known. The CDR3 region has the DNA TGCAGCGTGGGACAGAATCTCGATGGCTACACCTTC. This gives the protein CSVGQNLDGYTF.